This T cell receptor (beta chain) was recovered during a study of cytomegalovirus exposure and HLA in healthy donors. Germline CDR1 and CDR2: GTSNPN and SVGIG (reference sequence). This CDR3 is built from 11 residues. Trimming cost V 2 bases and J 7 bases, with 8 bases left between them. This clone was observed once. Primers: 60 Vbeta forward and 13 Jbeta reverse. The method was immunoSEQ multiplex PCR; TCRdb's version includes in-frame clones alone and lacks a portion of them. The sample lists under 200,000 clones; roughly 82% were seen once. Sample: PBMCs. This chain links TRBV30 with TRBJ1-2; no clear D. The receptor was isolated from a man between 50 and 59 years old in good health and CMV-seropositive. This CDR3 is CAWSLAGGYTF. CDR3 DNA sequence: TGTGCCTGGAGTCTTGCGGGTGGCTACACCTTC.